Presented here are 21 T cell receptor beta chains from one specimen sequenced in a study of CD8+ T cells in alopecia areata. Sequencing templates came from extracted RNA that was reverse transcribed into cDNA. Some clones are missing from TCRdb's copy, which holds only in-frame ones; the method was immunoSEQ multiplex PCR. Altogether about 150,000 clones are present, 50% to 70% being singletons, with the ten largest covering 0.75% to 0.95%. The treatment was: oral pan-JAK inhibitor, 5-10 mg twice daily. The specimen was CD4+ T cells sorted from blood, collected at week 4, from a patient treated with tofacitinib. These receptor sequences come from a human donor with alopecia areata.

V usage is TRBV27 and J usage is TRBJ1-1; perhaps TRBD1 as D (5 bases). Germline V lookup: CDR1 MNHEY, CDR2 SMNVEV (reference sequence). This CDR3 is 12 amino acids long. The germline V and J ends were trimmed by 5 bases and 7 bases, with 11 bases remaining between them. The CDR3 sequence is CASSNRRREAFF. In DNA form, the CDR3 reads TGTGCCAGCAGTAACAGGAGGCGTGAAGCTTTCTTT.

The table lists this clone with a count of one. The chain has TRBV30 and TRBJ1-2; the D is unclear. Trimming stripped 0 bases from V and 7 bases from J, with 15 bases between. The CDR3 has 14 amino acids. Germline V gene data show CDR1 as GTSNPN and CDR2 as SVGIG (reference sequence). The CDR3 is CAWSVRNSGSGYTF. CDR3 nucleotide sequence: TGTGCCTGGAGTGTACGCAATTCTGGCTCTGGCTACACCTTC.

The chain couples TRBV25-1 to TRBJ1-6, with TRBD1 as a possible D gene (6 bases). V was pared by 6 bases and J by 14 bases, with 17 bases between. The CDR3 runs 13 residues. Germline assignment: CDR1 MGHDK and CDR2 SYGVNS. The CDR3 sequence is CASSPGVERTLHF. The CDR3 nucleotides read TGTGCCAGCAGCCCAGGGGTGGAAAGAACCCTCCACTTT.

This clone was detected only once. As DNA, the CDR3 is TGTGCCTGGAGTGTACTCAGGGGTCAGCCCCAGCATTTT. This gives the protein CAWSVLRGQPQHF. The chain employs TRBV30 and TRBJ1-5, with a weak D call TRBD1 (6 bases). CDR3 length equals 13 residues. V was trimmed by 0 bases and J by 6 bases, leaving 9 bases between them. The germline gives CDR1 GTSNPN, CDR2 SVGIG (reference sequence). The entire variable domain, with the rest obtained from reference TRBV30 and TRBJ1-5, is as follows: SQTIHQWPATLVQPVGSPLSLECTVEGTSNPNLYWYRQAAGRGLQLLFYSVGIGQISSEVPQNLSASRPQDRQFILSSKKLLLSDSGFYLCAWSVLRGQPQHFGDGTRLSIL.

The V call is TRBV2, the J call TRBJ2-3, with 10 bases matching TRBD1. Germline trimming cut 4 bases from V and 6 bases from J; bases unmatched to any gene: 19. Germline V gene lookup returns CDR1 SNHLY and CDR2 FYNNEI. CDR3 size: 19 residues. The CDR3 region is CASSGPVTGGEPPSDTQYF. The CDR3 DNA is TGTGCCAGCAGTGGTCCAGTGACAGGGGGCGAACCGCCGTCGGATACGCAGTATTTT.

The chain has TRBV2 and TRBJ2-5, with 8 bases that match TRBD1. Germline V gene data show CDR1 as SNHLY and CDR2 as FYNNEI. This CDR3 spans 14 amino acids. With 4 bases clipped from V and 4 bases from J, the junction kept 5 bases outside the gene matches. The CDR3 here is CASSGETGAETQYF. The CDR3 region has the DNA TGTGCCAGCAGTGGGGAGACAGGGGCAGAGACCCAGTACTTC.

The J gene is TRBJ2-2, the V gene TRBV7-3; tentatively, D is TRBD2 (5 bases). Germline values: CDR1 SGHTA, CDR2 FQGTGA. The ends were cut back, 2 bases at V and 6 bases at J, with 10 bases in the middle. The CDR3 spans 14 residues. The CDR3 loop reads CASSLGLAAGELFF. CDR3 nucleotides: TGTGCCAGCAGCTTAGGGCTAGCCGCCGGGGAGCTGTTTTTT.

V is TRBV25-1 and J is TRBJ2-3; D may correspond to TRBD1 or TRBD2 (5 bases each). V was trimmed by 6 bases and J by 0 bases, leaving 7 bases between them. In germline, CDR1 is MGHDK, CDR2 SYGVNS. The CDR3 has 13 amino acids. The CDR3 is CASRGTSTDTQYF. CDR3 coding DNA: TGTGCCAGCAGGGGGACCAGCACAGATACGCAGTATTTT.

CDR3 DNA: TGCGCCAGCAGCAGGGCCGGGTCGGGCAATCAGCCCCAGCATTTT. Encoded protein: CASSRAGSGNQPQHF. This sequence joins TRBV4-1 and TRBJ1-5; D is unresolved. Germline V gives CDR1 MGHRA, CDR2 YSYEKL. The CDR3 is 15 amino acids. Trimming took 5 bases from V and 2 from J, leaving 13 bases between them.

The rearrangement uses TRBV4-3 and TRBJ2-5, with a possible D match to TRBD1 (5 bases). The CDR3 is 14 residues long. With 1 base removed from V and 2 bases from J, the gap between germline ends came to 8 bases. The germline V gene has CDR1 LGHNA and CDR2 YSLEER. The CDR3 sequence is CASSQGPGQETQYF. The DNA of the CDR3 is TGCGCCAGCAGCCAAGGCCCAGGGCAAGAGACCCAGTACTTC.

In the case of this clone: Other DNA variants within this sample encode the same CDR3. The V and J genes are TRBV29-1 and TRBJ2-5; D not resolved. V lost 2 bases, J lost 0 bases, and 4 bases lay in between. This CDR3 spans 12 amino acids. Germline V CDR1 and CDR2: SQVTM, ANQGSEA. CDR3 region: CSVERDQETQYF. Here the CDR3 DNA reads TGCAGCGTTGAAAGGGACCAAGAGACCCAGTACTTC.

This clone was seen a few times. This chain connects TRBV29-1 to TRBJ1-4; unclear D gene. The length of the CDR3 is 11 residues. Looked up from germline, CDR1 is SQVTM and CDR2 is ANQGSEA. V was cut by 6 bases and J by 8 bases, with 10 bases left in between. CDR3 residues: CSVYTWEKLFF. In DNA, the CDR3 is TGCAGCGTCTACACCTGGGAAAAACTGTTTTTT.

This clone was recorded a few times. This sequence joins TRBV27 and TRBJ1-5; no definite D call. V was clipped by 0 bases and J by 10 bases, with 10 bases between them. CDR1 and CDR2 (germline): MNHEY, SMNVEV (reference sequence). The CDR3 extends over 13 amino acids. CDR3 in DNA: TGTGCCAGCAGTTTATCGCAGGACCTTCCCCAGCATTTT. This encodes CASSLSQDLPQHF.

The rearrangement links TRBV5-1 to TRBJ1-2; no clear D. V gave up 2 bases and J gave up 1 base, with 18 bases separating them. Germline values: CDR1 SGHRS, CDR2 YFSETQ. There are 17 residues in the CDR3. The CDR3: CASSFRNSVSYNYGYTF. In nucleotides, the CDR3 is TGCGCCAGCAGCTTCCGGAACAGTGTATCTTATAACTATGGCTACACCTTC. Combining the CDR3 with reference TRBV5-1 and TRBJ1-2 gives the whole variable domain KAGVTQTPRYLIKTRGQQVTLSCSPISGHRSVSWYQQTPGQGLQFLFEYFSETQRNKGNFPGRFSGRQFSNSRSEMNVSTLELGDSALYLCASSFRNSVSYNYGYTFGSGTRLTVV.

The CDR3 region has the DNA TGTGCCACCAGCAGAGATTCCCGGTCCTACGAGCAGTACTTC. Amino acids: CATSRDSRSYEQYF. V gene TRBV15 combines with J gene TRBJ2-7; D remains ambiguous. From germline, CDR1 is LNHNV and CDR2 YYDKDF (reference sequence). Between the trimmed V and J ends, which lost 0 bases and 1 base, there was a span of 7 bases. This CDR3 is 14 amino acids long. The whole variable domain, filled in from reference TRBV15 and TRBJ2-7, reads DAMVIQNPRYQVTQFGKPVTLSCSQTLNHNVMYWYQQKSSQAPKLLFHYYDKDFNNEADTPDNFQSRRPNTSFCFLDIRSPGLGDTAMYLCATSRDSRSYEQYFGPGTRLTVT.

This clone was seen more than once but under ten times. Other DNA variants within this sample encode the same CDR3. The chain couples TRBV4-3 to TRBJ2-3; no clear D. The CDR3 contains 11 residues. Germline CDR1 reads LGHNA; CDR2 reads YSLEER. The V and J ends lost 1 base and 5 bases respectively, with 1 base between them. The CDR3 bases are TGCGCCAGCAGCCAAGGAGATACGCAGTATTTT. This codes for CASSQGDTQYF.

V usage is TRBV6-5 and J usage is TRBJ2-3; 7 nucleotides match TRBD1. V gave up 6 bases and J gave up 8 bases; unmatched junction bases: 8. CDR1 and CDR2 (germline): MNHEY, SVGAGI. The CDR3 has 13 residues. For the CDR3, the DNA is TGTGCCAGCAGCACACAGGGGCAAACTACGCAGTATTTT. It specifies CASSTQGQTTQYF.

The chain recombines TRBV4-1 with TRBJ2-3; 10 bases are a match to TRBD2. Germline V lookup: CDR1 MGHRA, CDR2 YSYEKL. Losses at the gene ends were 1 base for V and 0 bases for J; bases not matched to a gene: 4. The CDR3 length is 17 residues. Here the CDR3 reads CASSQGAGGRSTDTQYF. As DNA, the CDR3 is TGCGCCAGCAGCCAAGGAGCGGGGGGGCGTAGCACAGATACGCAGTATTTT.

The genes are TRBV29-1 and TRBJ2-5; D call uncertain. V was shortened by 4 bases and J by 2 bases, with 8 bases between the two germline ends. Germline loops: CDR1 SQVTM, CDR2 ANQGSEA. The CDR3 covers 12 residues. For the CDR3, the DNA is TGCAGCGTTGTTGGTGTTCAAGAGACCCAGTACTTC. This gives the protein CSVVGVQETQYF.

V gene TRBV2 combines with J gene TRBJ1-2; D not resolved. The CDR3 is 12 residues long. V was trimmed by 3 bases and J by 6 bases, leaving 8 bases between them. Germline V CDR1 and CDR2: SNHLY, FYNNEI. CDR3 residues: CASSDRRNGYTF. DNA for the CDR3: TGTGCCAGCAGTGACAGGCGTAATGGCTACACCTTC. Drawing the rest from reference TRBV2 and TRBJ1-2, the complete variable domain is EPEVTQTPSHQVTQMGQEVILRCVPISNHLYFYWYRQILGQKVEFLVSFYNNEISEKSEIFDDQFSVERPDGSNFTLKIRSTKLEDSAMYFCASSDRRNGYTFGSGTRLTVV.

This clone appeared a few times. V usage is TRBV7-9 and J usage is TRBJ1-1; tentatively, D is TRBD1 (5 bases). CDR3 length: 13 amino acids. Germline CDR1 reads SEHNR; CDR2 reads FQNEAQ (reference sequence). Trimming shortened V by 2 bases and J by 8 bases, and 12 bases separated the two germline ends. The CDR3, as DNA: TGTGCCAGCAGCTTAATCGGGGACCTAGAAGCTTTCTTT. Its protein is CASSLIGDLEAFF.